These T cell receptor beta chains were read from a single sample in a study of cytotoxic CD8 clonotypes in ibrutinib-treated CLL. Profiled with immunoSEQ multiplex PCR; TCRdb holds only in-frame clones, not every one. The sample gives approximately 160,000 clones, approximately 90% of which show up once; roughly 3% is in the top ten. The sample was PBMCs, taken at disease progression, from a patient treated with ibrutinib. The source is a human donor with chronic lymphocytic leukemia. CDR3s include the opening cysteine and the closing phenylalanine or tryptophan. A D gene is named only where the DNA matches it firmly. Not every row has a clone size; where given, it reads once, few, many or a size class.

clone_size d_call j_call v_call cdr3_aa cdr3_nt
. TRBD2 TRBJ2-7 TRBV7-9 CASSYSGSSYEQYF TGTGCCAGCAGCTATAGCGGGTCCTCCTACGAGCAGTACTTC
. . TRBJ2-7 TRBV7-6 CASSREGPYEQYF TGTGCCAGCAGCCGAGAGGGCCCTTACGAGCAGTACTTC
few . TRBJ2-2 TRBV5-4 CASSFYREIRTTGELFF TGTGCCAGCAGCTTCTATCGGGAGATACGGACCACCGGGGAGCTGTTTTTT
. TRBD1 TRBJ2-2 TRBV10-2 CASKQGANTGELFF TGCGCCAGCAAACAGGGGGCAAACACCGGGGAGCTGTTTTTT
once . TRBJ1-1 TRBV7-3 CASSSSIQGTEAFF TGTGCCAGCAGCTCGAGTATACAGGGAACTGAAGCTTTCTTT
. . TRBJ2-7 TRBV2 CASNTGTAGREQYF TGTGCCAGCAACACCGGGACGGCGGGTCGGGAGCAGTACTTC
. . TRBJ2-1 TRBV7-2 CASSLVGRRINPYNEQFF TGTGCCAGCAGCTTAGTGGGGCGCCGTATTAACCCCTACAATGAGCAGTTCTTC
few . TRBJ2-1 TRBV5-4 CASSPRDSLLNKNEQFF TGTGCCAGCAGCCCCCGGGACTCCCTTTTGAACAAAAATGAGCAGTTCTTC
. . TRBJ2-5 TRBV2 CASRAASTQYF TGTGCCAGCAGGGCGGCTTCGACCCAGTACTTC
once . TRBJ2-7 TRBV6-1 CASSEHGGKGGGEQYF TGTGCCAGCAGTGAGCATGGCGGGAAGGGGGGAGGCGAGCAGTACTTC
. . TRBJ2-3 TRBV14 CASSRWGGRTDTQYF TGTGCCAGCAGCCGCTGGGGCGGTCGCACAGATACGCAGTATTTT
few . TRBJ1-2 TRBV29-1 CSAASYQGNYGYTF TGCAGCGCTGCCTCCTATCAGGGTAACTATGGCTACACCTTC
. . TRBJ1-5 TRBV6-6 CASSYWGPGQPQHF TGTGCCAGCAGTTACTGGGGTCCCGGTCAGCCCCAGCATTTT
. . TRBJ2-1 TRBV5-6 CASSWVGPLARERINEQFF TGTGCCAGCAGCTGGGTCGGACCATTAGCGAGGGAAAGAATCAATGAGCAGTTCTTC
. . TRBJ2-1 TRBV19 CASSIGGFGREQFF TGTGCCAGTAGTATAGGCGGTTTCGGACGCGAGCAGTTCTTC
. . TRBJ1-4 TRBV12-5 CASGFARPSTRTNEKLFF TGTGCTAGTGGTTTTGCCCGGCCATCCACTCGAACCAATGAAAAACTGTTTTTT
. . TRBJ1-1 TRBV7-3 CASSKQGAGPNTEAFF TGTGCCAGCAGTAAACAGGGCGCCGGACCCAACACTGAAGCTTTCTTT
. TRBD2 TRBJ2-7 TRBV7-2 CASGSSPGGPPGEQYF TGTGCCAGCGGGTCGTCCCCGGGAGGGCCGCCGGGCGAGCAGTACTTC
. TRBD1 TRBJ1-2 TRBV7-2 CASSLPRTGPNYGYTF TGTGCCAGCAGCTTACCGAGGACAGGACCTAACTATGGCTACACCTTC
. TRBD2 TRBJ2-7 TRBV30 CAWRAPGLAGANEQYF TGTGCCTGGAGGGCCCCCGGACTAGCGGGAGCAAACGAGCAGTACTTC
. . TRBJ2-5 TRBV7-2 CASSFTPGFRETQYF TGTGCCAGCAGCTTCACCCCAGGGTTTAGGGAGACCCAGTACTTC
few . TRBJ1-1 TRBV19 CASQTGTTNTEAFF TGTGCCAGTCAAACCGGGACAACGAACACTGAAGCTTTCTTT
. TRBD1 TRBJ2-4 TRBV5-4 CASSRGDRGTWDIQYF TGTGCCAGCAGCAGGGGGGACAGGGGGACGTGGGACATTCAGTACTTC
. . TRBJ1-1 TRBV4-1 CASRKNLGATEAFF TGCGCCAGCAGGAAAAACCTAGGGGCAACTGAAGCTTTCTTT
. . TRBJ2-3 TRBV19 CASSWAGLSTDTQYF TGTGCCAGTAGTTGGGCGGGACTTAGCACAGATACGCAGTATTTT
few . TRBJ1-2 TRBV27 CASSWLPGSNYGYTF TGTGCCAGCAGTTGGCTCCCGGGATCTAACTATGGCTACACCTTC